This TCR beta chain was found in a study of cytomegalovirus exposure and HLA in healthy donors. Study-level findings and limits: Accurate prediction of most subjects' HLA-A and HLA-B alleles from TCR beta sequences was reported.

Turning to this clone: Its antigen remains unknown.

CDR1 GTSNPN and CDR2 SVGIG come from the germline V gene (reference sequence). Trimming took 3 bases from V and 5 from J; bases not matched to a gene: 5. This CDR3 has 14 residues. The PCR ran on 60 Vbeta and 13 Jbeta primers. Clones were read by immunoSEQ multiplex PCR, and TCRdb kept only the in-frame ones, dropping some. The repertoire holds over 150,000 clones, with around 79% as singletons. Sequencing was carried out using PBMCs. This chain connects TRBV30 to TRBJ1-2; 11 bases are shared with TRBD1. The sequence came from a man aged 25 to 45 in good health and CMV-seropositive. Here the CDR3 reads CAWSFGTGGYGYTF. DNA of the CDR3: TGTGCCTGGAGCTTCGGGACAGGGGGGTATGGCTACACCTTC.